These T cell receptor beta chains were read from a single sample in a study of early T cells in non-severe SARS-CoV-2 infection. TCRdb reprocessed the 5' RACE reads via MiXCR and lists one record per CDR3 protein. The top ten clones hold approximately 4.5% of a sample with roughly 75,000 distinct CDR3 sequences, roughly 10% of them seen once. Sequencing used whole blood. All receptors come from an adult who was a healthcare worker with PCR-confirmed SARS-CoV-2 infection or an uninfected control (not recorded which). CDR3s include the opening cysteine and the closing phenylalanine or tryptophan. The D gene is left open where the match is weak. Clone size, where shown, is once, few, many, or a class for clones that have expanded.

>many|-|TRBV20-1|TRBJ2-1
CSARDRVTNEQFF
TGCAGTGCTAGAGATAGGGTAACCAATGAGCAGTTCTTC
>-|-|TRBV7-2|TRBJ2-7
CASSLSRAPYEQYF
TGTGCCAGCAGCTTAAGCCGGGCCCCCTACGAGCAGTACTTC
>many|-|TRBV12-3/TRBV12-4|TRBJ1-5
CASSGHSDQPQHF
TGTGCCAGCAGTGGACATTCCGATCAGCCCCAGCATTTT
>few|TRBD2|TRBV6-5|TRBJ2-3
CASGLAGSTDTQYF
TGTGCCAGCGGACTAGCGGGAAGCACAGATACGCAGTATTTT
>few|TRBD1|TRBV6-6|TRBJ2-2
CASSRNRGPGELFF
TGTGCCAGCAGTAGAAACAGGGGGCCCGGGGAGCTGTTTTTT
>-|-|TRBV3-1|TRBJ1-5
CASSQQTGTNQPQHF
TGTGCCAGCAGCCAACAAACAGGGACCAATCAGCCCCAGCATTTT
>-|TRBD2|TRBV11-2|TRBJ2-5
CASRGLSGRGGTQYF
TGTGCCAGCCGCGGCCTTAGCGGGCGTGGGGGGACCCAGTACTTC
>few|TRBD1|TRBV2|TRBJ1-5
CASRDRAYSNQPQHF
TGTGCCAGCAGAGACAGGGCTTATAGCAATCAGCCCCAGCATTTT
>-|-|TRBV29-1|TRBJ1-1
CSAHLSTEAFF
TGCAGCGCTCACCTGTCGACTGAAGCTTTCTTT
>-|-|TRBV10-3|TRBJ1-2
CAISGAGDGYTF
TGTGCCATCAGTGGGGCAGGAGATGGCTACACCTTC